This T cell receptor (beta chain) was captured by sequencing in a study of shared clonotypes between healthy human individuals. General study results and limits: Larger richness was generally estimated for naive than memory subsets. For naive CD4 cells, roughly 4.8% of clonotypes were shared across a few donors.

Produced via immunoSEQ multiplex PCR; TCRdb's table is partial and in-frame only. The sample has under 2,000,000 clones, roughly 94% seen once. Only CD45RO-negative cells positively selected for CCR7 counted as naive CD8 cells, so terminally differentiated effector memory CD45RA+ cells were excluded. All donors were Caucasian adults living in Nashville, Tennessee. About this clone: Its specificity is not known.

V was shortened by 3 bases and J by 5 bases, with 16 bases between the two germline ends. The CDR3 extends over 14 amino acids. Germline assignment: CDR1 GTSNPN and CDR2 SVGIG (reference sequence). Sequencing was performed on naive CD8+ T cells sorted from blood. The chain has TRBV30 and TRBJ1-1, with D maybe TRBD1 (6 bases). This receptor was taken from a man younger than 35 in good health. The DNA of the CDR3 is TGTGCCTGGAGGATTGGCAGGGGAGAGACTGAAGCTTTCTTT. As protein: CAWRIGRGETEAFF.